A selection of T cell receptor beta chains follows, all from one sample in a study of blood T cell repertoires in COVID-19. The assay was immunoSEQ multiplex PCR, and TCRdb's table has in-frame clones only and misses some. The sample yields over 150,000 clones, around four fifths seen once. Sequencing was done on a sample of peripheral blood. All receptors come from an elderly woman with COVID-19, enrolled during active disease. Both conserved end residues are part of each CDR3. D genes are given only for firm matches. Only part of the rows carry a size: once, few, many, or a class if the clone is expanded.

V: TRBV7-9
D: TRBD1
size: .
J: TRBJ1-6
DNA: TGTGCCAGCAGCTCGACAGGGGAAGGTAATTCACCCCTCCACTTT
CDR3: CASSSTGEGNSPLHF

V: TRBV6-5
D: .
size: .
J: TRBJ2-3
DNA: TGTGCCAGCGGGGCAGGGTCTGCAGATACGCAGTATTTT
CDR3: CASGAGSADTQYF

V: TRBV3-1/TRBV3-2
D: .
size: .
J: TRBJ1-2
DNA: TGTGCCAGCCGTATCGAGGCCGGGGGTGGCTACACCTTC
CDR3: CASRIEAGGGYTF

V: TRBV3-1/TRBV3-2
D: .
size: .
J: TRBJ2-2
DNA: TGTGCCAGCAGCCGCGGGACAGCGACCGGGGAGCTGTTTTTT
CDR3: CASSRGTATGELFF

V: TRBV9
D: .
size: .
J: TRBJ2-1
DNA: TGTGCCAGCCAACGAGGGAATTACAATGAGCAGTTCTTC
CDR3: CASQRGNYNEQFF

V: TRBV7-2
D: TRBD1
size: .
J: TRBJ1-1
DNA: TGTGCCAGCAGCCGGACAGGTTGGACTGAAGCTTTCTTT
CDR3: CASSRTGWTEAFF

V: TRBV5-1
D: TRBD1
size: .
J: TRBJ1-1
DNA: TGCGCCAGCAGCTCAGGGGGCTCGGGGAACACTGAAGCTTTCTTT
CDR3: CASSSGGSGNTEAFF

V: TRBV12-3/TRBV12-4
D: .
size: .
J: TRBJ1-2
DNA: TGTGCCAGCAGTTCCCTGGGGGGGAGTGGCTACACCTTC
CDR3: CASSSLGGSGYTF

V: TRBV28
D: .
size: .
J: TRBJ1-2
DNA: TGTGCCAGCAGCCCTATGGGGGGATACTATGGCTACACCTTC
CDR3: CASSPMGGYYGYTF

V: TRBV19
D: .
size: .
J: TRBJ1-2
DNA: TGTGCCAGTAGCGATGGGGAGGAAGCTAACTATGGCTACACCTTC
CDR3: CASSDGEEANYGYTF

V: TRBV6-6
D: .
size: .
J: TRBJ2-7
DNA: TGTGCCAGCAGGCCCCCGGGACATATCTACGAGCAGTACTTC
CDR3: CASRPPGHIYEQYF

V: TRBV27
D: TRBD1
size: .
J: TRBJ2-7
DNA: TGTGCCAGCAGTCCCGACCCGACAGGGAGTTACTACGAGCAGTACTTC
CDR3: CASSPDPTGSYYEQYF

V: TRBV9
D: .
size: .
J: TRBJ2-5
DNA: TGTGCCAGCAGCGTAGGGACTTACGGGAGAGCGGGAGAGACCCAGTACTTC
CDR3: CASSVGTYGRAGETQYF

V: TRBV7-3
D: .
size: .
J: TRBJ1-1
DNA: TGTGCCAGCAGCTCCCGGGAGAACACTGAAGCTTTCTTT
CDR3: CASSSRENTEAFF

V: TRBV5-1
D: TRBD1
size: .
J: TRBJ1-2
DNA: TGCGCCAGCAGCCCGCCTGGGACAGACTATGGCTACACCTTC
CDR3: CASSPPGTDYGYTF

V: TRBV7-9
D: TRBD2
size: .
J: TRBJ2-1
DNA: TGTGCCAGCAGCTTACTTGGGGCGGGAGGGCTTAGTGAGGAGTTCTTC
CDR3: CASSLLGAGGLSEEFF

V: TRBV15
D: .
size: .
J: TRBJ2-6
DNA: TGTGCCACCAGCAGAACCGGGACAATTGGGGCCAACGTCCTGACTTTC
CDR3: CATSRTGTIGANVLTF

V: TRBV19
D: .
size: .
J: TRBJ2-7
DNA: TGTGCCAGTACCGGCGGGTACGAGCAGTACTTC
CDR3: CASTGGYEQYF

V: TRBV6-5
D: TRBD2
size: .
J: TRBJ2-1
DNA: TGTGCCAGCACCAACGGGGGGGCGGGAGGACTTGAGCAGTTCTTC
CDR3: CASTNGGAGGLEQFF

V: TRBV20-1
D: .
size: .
J: TRBJ2-5
DNA: TGCAGTTTTCAGATCCAAGAGACCCAGTACTTC
CDR3: CSFQIQETQYF

V: TRBV5-5
D: .
size: .
J: TRBJ2-2
DNA: TGTGCCAGCAGCAGCCCGGGCGGGGAGCTGTTTTTT
CDR3: CASSSPGGELFF

V: TRBV2
D: .
size: .
J: TRBJ2-3
DNA: TGTGCCAGCGGCAGGGGTGATACGCAGTATTTT
CDR3: CASGRGDTQYF

V: TRBV7-9
D: TRBD2
size: .
J: TRBJ2-1
DNA: TGTGCCAGCAGCCCGAGAGCGGGAGGGAACAATGAGCAGTTCTTC
CDR3: CASSPRAGGNNEQFF

V: TRBV6-5
D: .
size: .
J: TRBJ1-5
DNA: TGTGCCAGCAGTTCCAGGGCGCTGGGTGGCAATCAGCCCCAGCATTTT
CDR3: CASSSRALGGNQPQHF

V: TRBV5-6
D: .
size: .
J: TRBJ1-2
DNA: TGTGCCAGCAGCTTGGAAGCCGGGTATGGCTACACCTTC
CDR3: CASSLEAGYGYTF

V: TRBV7-9
D: .
size: .
J: TRBJ2-2
DNA: TGTGCCAGCAGCCAAAGGGGTGCCGGGGAGCTGTTTTTT
CDR3: CASSQRGAGELFF

V: TRBV7-9
D: .
size: few
J: TRBJ2-2
DNA: TGTGCCAGCAGCTCAGGTGACCCGAACACCGGGGAGCTGTTTTTT
CDR3: CASSSGDPNTGELFF

V: TRBV19
D: .
size: .
J: TRBJ1-1
DNA: TGTGCCAGTAAGGGAGAGCGGATGAACACTGAAGCTTTCTTT
CDR3: CASKGERMNTEAFF

V: TRBV21-1
D: .
size: .
J: TRBJ2-1
DNA: TGTGCCAGCAGCGGTCGGACAGGGGAAGTCCTGAGCTCCTACAATGAGCAGTTCTTC
CDR3: CASSGRTGEVLSSYNEQFF

V: TRBV18
D: .
size: .
J: TRBJ2-5
DNA: TGTGCCAGCTCACCCCCGGGGTCGGAGACCCAGTACTTC
CDR3: CASSPPGSETQYF

V: TRBV9
D: TRBD1
size: .
J: TRBJ1-6
DNA: TGTGCCAGCAGCGTAGAACCAGGGGGGAATTCACCCCTCCACTTT
CDR3: CASSVEPGGNSPLHF

V: TRBV5-1
D: TRBD1
size: .
J: TRBJ2-3
DNA: TGCGCCAGCAGCTCCTTGACAGGGAGCACAGATACGCAGTATTTT
CDR3: CASSSLTGSTDTQYF

V: TRBV12-5
D: TRBD1
size: .
J: TRBJ1-4
DNA: TGTGCTAGTGGTTTTCTCCATCGGACAGGAGAGAGTGAAAAACTGTTTTTT
CDR3: CASGFLHRTGESEKLFF

V: TRBV5-4
D: .
size: once
J: TRBJ1-1
DNA: TGTGCCAGCAGCTTGATCTGGAGCACTGAAGCTTTCTTT
CDR3: CASSLIWSTEAFF

V: TRBV29-1
D: .
size: .
J: TRBJ1-3
DNA: TGCAGCGTTGGAGTAAGGGGTGGAAACACCATATATTTT
CDR3: CSVGVRGGNTIYF

V: TRBV28
D: .
size: .
J: TRBJ1-2
DNA: TGTGCCAGCAGCTCAGGATCCCCTTCCACCGCGCGAGGCTACACCTTC
CDR3: CASSSGSPSTARGYTF

V: TRBV6-2/TRBV6-3
D: .
size: few
J: TRBJ1-5
DNA: TGTGCCAGCAGTTACGGGGACCCAGGGGCGATGGGCAATCAGCCCCAGCATTTT
CDR3: CASSYGDPGAMGNQPQHF

V: TRBV27
D: TRBD1
size: .
J: TRBJ2-7
DNA: TGTGCCAGCAGTTTAAGCCTCGGACAGGGAGCTTACGAGCAGTACTTC
CDR3: CASSLSLGQGAYEQYF

V: TRBV3-1/TRBV3-2
D: .
size: .
J: TRBJ1-1
DNA: TGTGCCAGCAGCCAAGCTGGGGGCGAATTGTCAGCTTTCTTT
CDR3: CASSQAGGELSAFF

V: TRBV7-9
D: TRBD1
size: .
J: TRBJ2-7
DNA: TGTGCCAGCAGCTCGGACAGGGGTACCAACGAGCAGTACTTC
CDR3: CASSSDRGTNEQYF

V: TRBV5-1
D: .
size: .
J: TRBJ2-3
DNA: TGCGCCAGCAGCGCGGGGACAGTCACAGATACGCAGTATTTT
CDR3: CASSAGTVTDTQYF

V: TRBV10-3
D: TRBD1
size: .
J: TRBJ1-2
DNA: TGTGCCATCAGGACGGGACAGTCAGACTATGGCTACACCTTC
CDR3: CAIRTGQSDYGYTF